The 9 T cell receptor beta chains below come from one sample, sequenced in a study of shared clonotypes between healthy human individuals. Sequenced by immunoSEQ multiplex PCR; TCRdb stores in-frame clones only, minus some. The table lists about 2.3 million clones, 92% of them singletons. Sequenced sample: naive CD4+ T cells from PBMCs. Subset in this sample: CD45RA+ positively selected. These receptors originate from a man between 18 and 29 years old in good health. Some clones in this sample may be carry-over from other donors' samples.

The gene calls are TRBV25-1 and TRBJ2-1; 13 bases fit TRBD2. Per the germline V gene, CDR1 is MGHDK and CDR2 is SYGVNS. The CDR3 loop spans 14 amino acids. The V and J ends lost 8 bases and 9 bases, in that order; junction bases with no gene match: 7. CDR3 sequence: CASSLAGGIAEQFF. CDR3 coding DNA: TGTGCCAGCTCACTAGCGGGAGGGATAGCTGAGCAGTTCTTC.

V usage is TRBV7-3 and J usage is TRBJ2-6, with 7 bases matching TRBD1. The CDR3 extends over 15 amino acids. Losses at the gene ends were 4 bases for V and 2 bases for J; bases not matched to a gene: 2. Per germline, CDR1 SGHTA and CDR2 FQGTGA. The CDR3 protein is CASSWTGPGANVLTF. The CDR3 bases are TGTGCCAGCAGCTGGACAGGCCCTGGGGCCAACGTCCTGACTTTC.

The chain uses TRBV6-1 and TRBJ1-2, with D perhaps TRBD1 (5 bases). This CDR3 contains 14 residues. V lost 5 bases, J lost 0 bases, and 10 bases lay in between. Looked up from germline, CDR1 is MNHNS and CDR2 is SASEGT. For the CDR3, the DNA is TGTGCCAGCAGTAAGGGGCAGTCTAACTATGGCTACACCTTC. Amino acid sequence: CASSKGQSNYGYTF.

The rearrangement links TRBV6-1 to TRBJ2-1; D not resolved. The CDR3 runs 12 residues. V dropped 7 bases and J dropped 4 bases, with 8 bases sitting between them. CDR1 MNHNS and CDR2 SASEGT come from the germline V gene. CDR3 sequence (DNA): TGTGCCAGCATACAGAATTACAATGAGCAGTTCTTC. It specifies CASIQNYNEQFF.

This chain joins TRBV5-1 and TRBJ2-2; D perhaps matches TRBD1 (6 bases). The CDR3 length is 15 residues. Germline CDR1 and CDR2: SGHRS and YFSETQ. The V end lost 4 bases, the J end lost 6 bases, and 16 bases lay between the germline ends. This CDR3 is CASSAGDINSGELFF. The CDR3 DNA sequence: TGCGCCAGCAGCGCCGGGGACATCAACTCCGGGGAGCTGTTTTTT.

J is TRBJ2-3 and V is TRBV7-2; D perhaps matches TRBD1 (5 bases). The germline V gene encodes CDR1 SGHTA and CDR2 FQGNSA. V was cut by 5 bases and J by 5 bases, with 11 bases left in between. This CDR3 region has 13 residues. The CDR3 DNA reads TGTGCCAGCAGCCTACAGCAGGGAGATACGCAGTATTTT. It yields the protein CASSLQQGDTQYF.

The chain recombines TRBV11-2 with TRBJ1-5; D remains ambiguous. V shed 0 bases and J shed 2 bases, with 5 bases lying between them. Germline CDR1 SGHAT, CDR2 FQNNGV. CDR3 length: 14 amino acids. The CDR3 protein is CASSLDRGNQPQHF. CDR3 DNA: TGTGCCAGCAGCTTAGATCGGGGCAATCAGCCCCAGCATTTT.

The J gene is TRBJ1-3, the V gene TRBV28; no reliable D call. V lost 10 bases to trimming and J lost 4 bases, with 23 bases between them. The CDR3 runs to 16 residues. CDR1 and CDR2 (germline): MDHEN, SYDVKM. The chain's CDR3 is CATTSGRTPGGNTIYF. Here the CDR3 DNA reads TGTGCCACCACCTCGGGCAGGACTCCTGGAGGAAACACCATATATTTT.

The chain carries TRBV28 and TRBJ2-1; D uncertain. V was shortened by 6 bases and J by 6 bases, with 6 bases between the two germline ends. Germline V gives CDR1 MDHEN, CDR2 SYDVKM. The CDR3 consists of 11 residues. The CDR3 bases are TGTGCCAGCAGAACTGTCAATGAGCAGTTCTTC. Translation gives CASRTVNEQFF.